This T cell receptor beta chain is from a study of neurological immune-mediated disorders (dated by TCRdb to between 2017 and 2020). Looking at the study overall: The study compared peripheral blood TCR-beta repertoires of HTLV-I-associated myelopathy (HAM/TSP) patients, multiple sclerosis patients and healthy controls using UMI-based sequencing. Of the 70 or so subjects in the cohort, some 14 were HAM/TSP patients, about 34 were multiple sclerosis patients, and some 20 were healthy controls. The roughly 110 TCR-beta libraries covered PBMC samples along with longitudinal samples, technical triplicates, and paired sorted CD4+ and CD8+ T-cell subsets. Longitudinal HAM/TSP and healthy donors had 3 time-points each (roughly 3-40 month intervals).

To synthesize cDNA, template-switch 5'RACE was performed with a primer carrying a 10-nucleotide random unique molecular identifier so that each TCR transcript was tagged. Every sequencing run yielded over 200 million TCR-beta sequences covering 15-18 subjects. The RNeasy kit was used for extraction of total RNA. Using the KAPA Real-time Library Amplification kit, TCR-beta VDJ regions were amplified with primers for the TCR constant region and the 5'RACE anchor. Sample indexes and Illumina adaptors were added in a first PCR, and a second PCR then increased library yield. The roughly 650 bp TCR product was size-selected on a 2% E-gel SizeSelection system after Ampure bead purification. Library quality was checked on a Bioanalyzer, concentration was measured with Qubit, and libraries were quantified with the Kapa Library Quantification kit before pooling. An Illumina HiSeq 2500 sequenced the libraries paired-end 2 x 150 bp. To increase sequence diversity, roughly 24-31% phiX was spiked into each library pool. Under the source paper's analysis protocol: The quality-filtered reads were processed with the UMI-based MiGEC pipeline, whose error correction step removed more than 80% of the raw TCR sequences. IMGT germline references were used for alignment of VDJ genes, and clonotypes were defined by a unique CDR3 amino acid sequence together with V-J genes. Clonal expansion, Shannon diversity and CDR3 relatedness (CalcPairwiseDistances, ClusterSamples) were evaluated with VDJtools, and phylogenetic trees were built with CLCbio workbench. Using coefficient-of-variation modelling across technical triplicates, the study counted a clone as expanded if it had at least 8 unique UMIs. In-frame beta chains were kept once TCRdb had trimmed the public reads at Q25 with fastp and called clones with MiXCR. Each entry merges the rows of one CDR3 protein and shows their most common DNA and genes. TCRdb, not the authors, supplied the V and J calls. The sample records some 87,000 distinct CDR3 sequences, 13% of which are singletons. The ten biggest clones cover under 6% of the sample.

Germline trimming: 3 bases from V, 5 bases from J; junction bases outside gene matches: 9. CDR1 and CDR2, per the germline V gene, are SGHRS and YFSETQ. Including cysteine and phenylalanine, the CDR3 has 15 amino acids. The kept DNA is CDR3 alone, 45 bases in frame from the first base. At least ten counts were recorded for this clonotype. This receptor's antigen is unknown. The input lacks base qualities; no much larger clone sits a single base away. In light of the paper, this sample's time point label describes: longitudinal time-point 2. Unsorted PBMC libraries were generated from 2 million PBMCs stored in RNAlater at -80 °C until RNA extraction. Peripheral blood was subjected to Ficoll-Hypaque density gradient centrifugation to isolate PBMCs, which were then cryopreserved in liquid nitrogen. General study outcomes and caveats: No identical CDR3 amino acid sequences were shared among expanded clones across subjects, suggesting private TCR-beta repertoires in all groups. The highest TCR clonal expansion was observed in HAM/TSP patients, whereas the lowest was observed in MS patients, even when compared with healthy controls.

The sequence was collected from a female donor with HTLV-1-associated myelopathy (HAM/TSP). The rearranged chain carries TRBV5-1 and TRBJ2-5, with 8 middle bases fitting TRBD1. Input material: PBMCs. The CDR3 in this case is CASSYDRGFFETQYF. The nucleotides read TGCGCCAGCAGCTACGACAGGGGCTTCTTCGAGACCCAGTACTTC. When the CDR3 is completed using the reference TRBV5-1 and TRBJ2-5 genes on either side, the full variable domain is KAGVTQTPRYLIKTRGQQVTLSCSPISGHRSVSWYQQTPGQGLQFLFEYFSETQRNKGNFPGRFSGRQFSNSRSEMNVSTLELGDSALYLCASSYDRGFFETQYFGPGTRLLVL.